The sequence of this T cell receptor (beta chain) was determined in a study of Ad26.COV2.S vaccination and SARS-CoV-2 variants. On this clone: As yet, its antigen is unknown.

The CDR3 sequence is 16 residues long. CDR1 is SGHRS, CDR2 YFSETQ, per germline. Trimming took 0 bases from V and 7 from J; bases not matched to a gene: 7. Profiled with immunoSEQ multiplex PCR; TCRdb holds only in-frame clones, not every one. This sample has about 350,000 clones, with 92% found just once. Broader study findings: Relative to placebo recipients, vaccine recipients exhibited elevated spike-specific TCR breadth. Participants given vaccine showed non-spike TCR breadth similar to that of placebo recipients.

The chain employs TRBV5-1 and TRBJ1-6; 7 nucleotides align to TRBD1. The sample was peripheral blood, taken after recovery from COVID-19. The sequence was collected from a human donor who had recovered from COVID-19. DNA of the CDR3: TGCGCCAGCAGCTTGGGATCGGGACAGCAAAATTCACCCCTCCACTTT. This codes for CASSLGSGQQNSPLHF.